This is a list of T cell receptor beta chains from one sample in a study of OX40 agonist ivuxolimab in advanced cancers. The method was immunoSEQ multiplex PCR; TCRdb's version includes in-frame clones alone and lacks a portion of them. The repertoire has 100,000 or so clones, approximately 95% of them found once; the top ten carry around 2%. The specimen comprised CD4+ or CD8+ T cells sorted from blood, sampled in a trial of the OX40 agonist ivuxolimab. Source of these receptors: an adult with an advanced solid tumor such as melanoma, head and neck, liver or kidney cancer. Both conserved end residues are part of each CDR3. Each record gives: clone size, D gene, V gene, J gene, CDR3 protein, CDR3 DNA. The D gene is left open where the match is weak. Clone size is not always given. Where it is, it says once, few, many or a class for expanded clones.

abundance: -; d_gene: -; v_gene: TRBV27; j_gene: TRBJ1-1; CDR3aa: CASSFDVTNTEAFF; CDR3nt: TGTGCCAGCAGTTTCGACGTAACGAACACTGAAGCTTTCTTT
abundance: -; d_gene: -; v_gene: TRBV19; j_gene: TRBJ2-6; CDR3aa: CASSIVAGPAESGANVLTF; CDR3nt: TGTGCCAGTAGTATAGTGGCAGGCCCGGCGGAGTCTGGGGCCAACGTCCTGACTTTC
abundance: -; d_gene: TRBD2; v_gene: TRBV4-2; j_gene: TRBJ2-3; CDR3aa: CASSQENAAGGDTQYF; CDR3nt: TGTGCCAGCAGCCAAGAAAATGCAGCGGGAGGAGATACGCAGTATTTT
abundance: -; d_gene: -; v_gene: TRBV18; j_gene: TRBJ1-1; CDR3aa: CASSPPGEAFF; CDR3nt: TGTGCCAGCTCACCACCCGGTGAAGCTTTCTTT
abundance: -; d_gene: -; v_gene: TRBV2; j_gene: TRBJ2-2; CDR3aa: CASSDGRTSNTGELFF; CDR3nt: TGTGCCAGCAGTGATGGACGGACTTCTAACACCGGGGAGCTGTTTTTT
abundance: -; d_gene: -; v_gene: TRBV27; j_gene: TRBJ2-7; CDR3aa: CASSLSASYEQYF; CDR3nt: TGTGCCAGCAGTTTATCTGCCTCCTACGAGCAGTACTTC
abundance: -; d_gene: TRBD2; v_gene: TRBV18; j_gene: TRBJ2-3; CDR3aa: CASSPGGGITDTQYF; CDR3nt: TGTGCCAGCTCACCGGGCGGGGGGATCACAGATACGCAGTATTTT
abundance: -; d_gene: TRBD1; v_gene: TRBV7-7; j_gene: TRBJ1-5; CDR3aa: CASSFYGTVRQPQHF; CDR3nt: TGTGCCAGCAGCTTTTACGGGACAGTTCGTCAGCCCCAGCATTTT
abundance: -; d_gene: -; v_gene: TRBV5-4; j_gene: TRBJ1-1; CDR3aa: CASRIDPGAEAFF; CDR3nt: TGTGCCAGCAGGATTGACCCCGGGGCTGAAGCTTTCTTT
abundance: -; d_gene: -; v_gene: TRBV19; j_gene: TRBJ1-1; CDR3aa: CASRPGLWPEAFF; CDR3nt: TGTGCCAGTAGACCGGGCCTTTGGCCTGAAGCTTTCTTT
abundance: -; d_gene: -; v_gene: TRBV25-1; j_gene: TRBJ2-1; CDR3aa: CASSATSSYAYNEQFF; CDR3nt: TGTGCCAGCAGTGCAACTAGCTCCTATGCCTACAATGAGCAGTTCTTC
abundance: -; d_gene: TRBD1; v_gene: TRBV28; j_gene: TRBJ2-2; CDR3aa: CASSPLWGQGSGELFF; CDR3nt: TGTGCCAGCAGTCCCCTATGGGGACAGGGCTCCGGGGAGCTGTTTTTT
abundance: -; d_gene: -; v_gene: TRBV21-1; j_gene: TRBJ2-3; CDR3aa: CASSKVNSGRARTQYF; CDR3nt: TGTGCCAGCAGCAAAGTAAACAGCGGGAGGGCCCGGACGCAGTATTTT
abundance: -; d_gene: -; v_gene: TRBV19; j_gene: TRBJ1-6; CDR3aa: CASSKIHSGINSPLHF; CDR3nt: TGTGCCAGTAGCAAAATTCACTCGGGTATTAATTCACCCCTCCACTTT
abundance: -; d_gene: -; v_gene: TRBV28; j_gene: TRBJ1-4; CDR3aa: CASSLLLREKLFF; CDR3nt: TGTGCCAGCAGTTTACTACTTCGGGAAAAACTGTTTTTT
abundance: -; d_gene: -; v_gene: TRBV7-9; j_gene: TRBJ2-1; CDR3aa: CASSSREGGYNEQFF; CDR3nt: TGTGCCAGCAGCTCGAGGGAGGGGGGATACAATGAGCAGTTCTTC
abundance: -; d_gene: -; v_gene: TRBV2; j_gene: TRBJ2-5; CDR3aa: CASSQGGSGETQYF; CDR3nt: TGTGCCAGCAGTCAAGGAGGCTCGGGAGAGACCCAGTACTTC
abundance: -; d_gene: -; v_gene: TRBV28; j_gene: TRBJ2-7; CDR3aa: CASSLAIAAYEQYF; CDR3nt: TGTGCCAGCAGCTTAGCCATAGCCGCCTACGAGCAGTACTTC
abundance: -; d_gene: -; v_gene: TRBV15; j_gene: TRBJ2-7; CDR3aa: CATSSADFRFGEQYF; CDR3nt: TGTGCCACCAGCAGTGCAGACTTTCGATTCGGGGAGCAGTACTTC
abundance: -; d_gene: TRBD2; v_gene: TRBV2; j_gene: TRBJ2-5; CDR3aa: CASRTSGEETQYF; CDR3nt: TGTGCCAGCCGGACTAGCGGGGAGGAGACCCAGTACTTC
abundance: -; d_gene: -; v_gene: TRBV28; j_gene: TRBJ2-7; CDR3aa: CASSLIGPAYEQYF; CDR3nt: TGTGCCAGCAGTTTAATCGGGCCCGCCTACGAGCAGTACTTC
abundance: -; d_gene: TRBD2; v_gene: TRBV9; j_gene: TRBJ2-7; CDR3aa: CASSVGGGTYEQYF; CDR3nt: TGTGCCAGCAGCGTAGGCGGGGGGACCTACGAGCAGTACTTC
abundance: -; d_gene: -; v_gene: TRBV4-1; j_gene: TRBJ2-5; CDR3aa: CASSQDTQQETQYF; CDR3nt: TGCGCCAGCAGCCAAGATACCCAGCAAGAGACCCAGTACTTC
abundance: -; d_gene: TRBD2; v_gene: TRBV29-1; j_gene: TRBJ2-5; CDR3aa: CSVRTSGGNQETQYF; CDR3nt: TGCAGCGTCCGGACTAGCGGGGGAAATCAAGAGACCCAGTACTTC
abundance: -; d_gene: -; v_gene: TRBV5-6; j_gene: TRBJ2-7; CDR3aa: CASSLEGTRVGEQYF; CDR3nt: TGTGCCAGCAGCTTGGAAGGGACACGCGTTGGGGAGCAGTACTTC
abundance: -; d_gene: TRBD1; v_gene: TRBV2; j_gene: TRBJ1-3; CDR3aa: CASRPRGQTSGNTIYF; CDR3nt: TGTGCCAGCAGGCCCCGGGGACAGACCTCTGGAAACACCATATATTTT
abundance: -; d_gene: TRBD2; v_gene: TRBV19; j_gene: TRBJ2-3; CDR3aa: CASSILAGGTDTQYF; CDR3nt: TGTGCCAGTAGTATCCTAGCGGGGGGCACAGATACGCAGTATTTT
abundance: once; d_gene: -; v_gene: TRBV28; j_gene: TRBJ2-4; CDR3aa: CASSPEGDLVKNIQYF; CDR3nt: TGTGCCAGCAGTCCAGAAGGCGACCTTGTCAAAAACATTCAGTACTTC
abundance: -; d_gene: -; v_gene: TRBV7-2; j_gene: TRBJ2-3; CDR3aa: CASRPSGSTDTQYF; CDR3nt: TGTGCCAGCAGACCATCGGGCAGCACAGATACGCAGTATTTT
abundance: -; d_gene: TRBD1; v_gene: TRBV2; j_gene: TRBJ1-3; CDR3aa: CASSSGTGNPGNTIYF; CDR3nt: TGTGCCAGCAGCTCCGGGACAGGGAACCCTGGAAACACCATATATTTT
abundance: -; d_gene: TRBD1; v_gene: TRBV11-2; j_gene: TRBJ2-1; CDR3aa: CASSLGTGTWEQFF; CDR3nt: TGTGCCAGCAGCTTAGGGACAGGTACATGGGAGCAGTTCTTC
abundance: -; d_gene: -; v_gene: TRBV5-5; j_gene: TRBJ1-4; CDR3aa: CASSSGTTTNEKLFF; CDR3nt: TGTGCCAGCAGCTCCGGGACAACAACTAATGAAAAACTGTTTTTT
abundance: once; d_gene: -; v_gene: TRBV5-4; j_gene: TRBJ1-1; CDR3aa: CASSLAYQGSEAFF; CDR3nt: TGTGCCAGCAGCTTGGCTTACCAGGGGTCTGAAGCTTTCTTT
abundance: -; d_gene: -; v_gene: TRBV5-6; j_gene: TRBJ1-2; CDR3aa: CASSLTGSGYGYTF; CDR3nt: TGTGCCAGCAGCTTAACAGGGTCTGGGTATGGCTACACCTTC
abundance: once; d_gene: TRBD2; v_gene: TRBV4-3; j_gene: TRBJ2-1; CDR3aa: CASSQGSSGRTYYNEQFF; CDR3nt: TGCGCCAGCAGCCAAGGCTCTAGCGGGAGGACATATTACAATGAGCAGTTCTTC
abundance: once; d_gene: -; v_gene: TRBV30; j_gene: TRBJ2-7; CDR3aa: CAWSVSPPGPGGEQYF; CDR3nt: TGTGCCTGGAGTGTCTCTCCACCGGGACCCGGGGGCGAGCAGTACTTC
abundance: -; d_gene: -; v_gene: TRBV5-6; j_gene: TRBJ1-1; CDR3aa: CASSLLGVEAFF; CDR3nt: TGTGCCAGCAGCCTCCTCGGGGTTGAAGCTTTCTTT
abundance: once; d_gene: -; v_gene: TRBV11-2; j_gene: TRBJ2-3; CDR3aa: CASSFQGSDTQYF; CDR3nt: TGTGCCAGCAGCTTCCAGGGGTCAGATACGCAGTATTTT
abundance: -; d_gene: -; v_gene: TRBV7-9; j_gene: TRBJ1-2; CDR3aa: CASSLVGRNSYTF; CDR3nt: TGTGCCAGCAGCTTAGTCGGACGAAACAGCTACACCTTC
abundance: -; d_gene: -; v_gene: TRBV9; j_gene: TRBJ2-7; CDR3aa: CASSQTGRGEQYF; CDR3nt: TGTGCCAGCAGCCAAACTGGTCGCGGCGAGCAGTACTTC
abundance: -; d_gene: -; v_gene: TRBV5-6; j_gene: TRBJ2-7; CDR3aa: CASSLIAHFSYEQYF; CDR3nt: TGTGCCAGCAGCTTGATTGCGCATTTCTCCTACGAGCAGTACTTC
abundance: -; d_gene: -; v_gene: TRBV28; j_gene: TRBJ1-1; CDR3aa: CASSLFREAVNTEAFF; CDR3nt: TGTGCCAGCAGTTTATTTAGAGAGGCAGTGAACACTGAAGCTTTCTTT
abundance: once; d_gene: TRBD2; v_gene: TRBV5-4; j_gene: TRBJ2-3; CDR3aa: CASSLGREADTQYF; CDR3nt: TGTGCCAGCAGCTTGGGACGGGAGGCAGATACGCAGTATTTT
abundance: -; d_gene: -; v_gene: TRBV6-5; j_gene: TRBJ2-5; CDR3aa: CASSWEGTGTQYF; CDR3nt: TGTGCCAGCAGTTGGGAAGGGACGGGGACCCAGTACTTC
abundance: once; d_gene: TRBD2; v_gene: TRBV9; j_gene: TRBJ2-7; CDR3aa: CASARGTSGAYEQYF; CDR3nt: TGTGCCAGCGCCCGGGGGACTAGCGGGGCTTACGAGCAGTACTTC
abundance: -; d_gene: -; v_gene: TRBV5-5; j_gene: TRBJ1-1; CDR3aa: CASSLTEMNTEAFF; CDR3nt: TGTGCCAGCAGCCTGACAGAGATGAACACTGAAGCTTTCTTT
abundance: -; d_gene: -; v_gene: TRBV28; j_gene: TRBJ1-2; CDR3aa: CASSPDRHLYGYTF; CDR3nt: TGTGCCAGCAGCCCCGACAGGCACCTCTATGGCTACACCTTC
abundance: -; d_gene: -; v_gene: TRBV28; j_gene: TRBJ1-6; CDR3aa: CASSPLKGRNSPLHF; CDR3nt: TGTGCCAGCAGCCCCTTAAAGGGGCGTAATTCACCCCTCCACTTT
abundance: -; d_gene: -; v_gene: TRBV9; j_gene: TRBJ1-5; CDR3aa: CASSGGTSYNQPQHF; CDR3nt: TGTGCCAGCAGCGGGGGGACGAGCTACAATCAGCCCCAGCATTTT
abundance: once; d_gene: -; v_gene: TRBV5-6; j_gene: TRBJ2-5; CDR3aa: CASSLVAAGVAQGNF; CDR3nt: -
abundance: once; d_gene: -; v_gene: TRBV9; j_gene: TRBJ2-1; CDR3aa: CASSDYVDEQFF; CDR3nt: TGTGCCAGCAGCGACTATGTTGATGAGCAGTTCTTC
abundance: -; d_gene: -; v_gene: TRBV6-5; j_gene: TRBJ1-5; CDR3aa: CASSPQVPYAGPQHF; CDR3nt: TGTGCCAGCAGTCCTCAGGTTCCCTACGCTGGGCCCCAGCATTTT
abundance: once; d_gene: -; v_gene: TRBV28; j_gene: TRBJ2-7; CDR3aa: CASSPSPRDYEQYF; CDR3nt: TGTGCCAGCAGTCCTTCCCCTCGGGACTACGAGCAGTACTTC